This TCR beta chain was sequenced for a study of blood T cell repertoires in COVID-19. The wider study: COVID-19 samples, acute and convalescent, were from the United States, Italy and Spain.

Per the original methods: Reference gene primer amplification in the assay estimated nucleated cell counts. Some clones are missing from TCRdb's copy, which holds only in-frame ones; the method was immunoSEQ multiplex PCR. D and trimming come from the DNA, and the V and J calls and clone size come from that table. The data contain 120,000 or so clones, 60% to 85% of them singletons. Sequenced sample: peripheral blood. The clonotype originates from a man between 70 and 80 years old with acute or convalescent COVID-19.

Here the CDR3 reads CASSHRATNEKLFF. In nucleotides, the CDR3 is TGTGCCAGTAGTCACAGGGCAACTAATGAAAAACTGTTTTTT. The gene calls are TRBV19 and TRBJ1-4, with a possible D match to TRBD1 (6 bases). Deletions cut 5 bases from V and 0 bases from J, with 7 bases between. Germline CDR1 and CDR2: LNHDA and SQIVND (reference sequence). CDR3 length: 14 amino acids.